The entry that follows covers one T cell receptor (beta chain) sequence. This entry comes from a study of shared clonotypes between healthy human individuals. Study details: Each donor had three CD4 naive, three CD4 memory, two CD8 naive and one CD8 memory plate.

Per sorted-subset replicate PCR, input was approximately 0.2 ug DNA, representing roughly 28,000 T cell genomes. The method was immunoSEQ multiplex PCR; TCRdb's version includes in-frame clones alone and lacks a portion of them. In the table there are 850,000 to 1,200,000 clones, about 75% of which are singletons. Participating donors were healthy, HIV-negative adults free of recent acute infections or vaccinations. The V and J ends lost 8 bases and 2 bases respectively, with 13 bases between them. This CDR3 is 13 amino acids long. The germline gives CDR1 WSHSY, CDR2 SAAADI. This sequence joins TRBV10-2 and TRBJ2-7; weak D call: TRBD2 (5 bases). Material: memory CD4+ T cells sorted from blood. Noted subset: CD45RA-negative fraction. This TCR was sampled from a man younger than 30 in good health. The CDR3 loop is CASGGRNTYEQYF. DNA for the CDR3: TGCGCCAGCGGAGGTAGGAACACCTACGAGCAGTACTTC.